Ten or more counts support the clone carrying this T cell receptor beta chain. Its cognate antigen is unknown. V gave up 3 bases and J gave up 5 bases, with 23 bases separating them. The CDR3 loop spans 17 amino acids. Germline lookup yields CDR1 SEHNR and CDR2 FQNEAQ (reference sequence). Study-level findings and limits: The larger cohort examined one V-J beta rearrangement, not whole repertoires. Greatest tumor Treg TCR overlap was with tumor naive CD4+ cells.

TCRdb re-called the 5' RACE reads through MiXCR, storing one row per CDR3 protein. Among about 40,000 distinct CDR3 sequences, more than 20% were seen once, and the ten largest hold about 3.9%. The sorted Tregs were CD4+CD25+CD127-/low cells. The rearrangement uses TRBV7-9 and TRBJ2-7; D may be TRBD1 (5 bases). The clonotype originates from a female donor with breast cancer. Specimen: Tregs sorted from a lymph node. Here the CDR3 DNA reads TGTGCCAGCAGCTTCGGCAATGTAAGACAGTGGCCTAACGAGCAGTACTTC. Protein: CASSFGNVRQWPNEQYF.